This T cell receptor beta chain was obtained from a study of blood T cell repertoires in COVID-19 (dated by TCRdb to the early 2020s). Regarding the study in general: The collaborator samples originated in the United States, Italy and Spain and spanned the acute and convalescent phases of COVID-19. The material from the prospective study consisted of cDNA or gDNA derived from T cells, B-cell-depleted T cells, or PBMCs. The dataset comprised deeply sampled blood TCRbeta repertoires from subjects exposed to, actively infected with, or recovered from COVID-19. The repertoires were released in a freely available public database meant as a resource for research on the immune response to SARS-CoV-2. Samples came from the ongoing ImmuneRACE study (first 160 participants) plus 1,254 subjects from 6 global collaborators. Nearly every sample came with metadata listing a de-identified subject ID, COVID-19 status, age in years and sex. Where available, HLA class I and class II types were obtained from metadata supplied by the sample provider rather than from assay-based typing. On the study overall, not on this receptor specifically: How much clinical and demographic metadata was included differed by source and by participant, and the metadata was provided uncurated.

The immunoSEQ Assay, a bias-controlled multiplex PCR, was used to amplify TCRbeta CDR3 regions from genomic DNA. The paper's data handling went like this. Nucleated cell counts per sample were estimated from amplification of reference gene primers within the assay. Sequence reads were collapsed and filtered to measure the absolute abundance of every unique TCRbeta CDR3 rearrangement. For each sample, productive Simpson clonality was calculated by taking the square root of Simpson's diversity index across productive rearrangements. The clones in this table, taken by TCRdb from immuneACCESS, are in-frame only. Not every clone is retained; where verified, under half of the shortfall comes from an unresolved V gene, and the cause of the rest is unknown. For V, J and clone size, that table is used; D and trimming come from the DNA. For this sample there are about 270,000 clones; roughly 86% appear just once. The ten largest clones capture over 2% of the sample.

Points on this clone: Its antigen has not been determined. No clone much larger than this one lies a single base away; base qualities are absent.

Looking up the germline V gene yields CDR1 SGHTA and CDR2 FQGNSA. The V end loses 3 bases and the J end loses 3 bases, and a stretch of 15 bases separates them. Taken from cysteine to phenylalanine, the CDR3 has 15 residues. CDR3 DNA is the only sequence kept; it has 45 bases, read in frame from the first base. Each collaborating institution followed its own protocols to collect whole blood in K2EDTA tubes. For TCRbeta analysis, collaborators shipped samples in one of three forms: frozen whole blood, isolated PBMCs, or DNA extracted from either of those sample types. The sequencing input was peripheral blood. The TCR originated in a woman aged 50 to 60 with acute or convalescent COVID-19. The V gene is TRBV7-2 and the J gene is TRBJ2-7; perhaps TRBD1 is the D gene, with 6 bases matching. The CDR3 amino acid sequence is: CASSFGTPDLYEQYF. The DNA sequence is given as TGTGCCAGCAGCTTCGGGACACCGGATCTCTACGAGCAGTACTTC.